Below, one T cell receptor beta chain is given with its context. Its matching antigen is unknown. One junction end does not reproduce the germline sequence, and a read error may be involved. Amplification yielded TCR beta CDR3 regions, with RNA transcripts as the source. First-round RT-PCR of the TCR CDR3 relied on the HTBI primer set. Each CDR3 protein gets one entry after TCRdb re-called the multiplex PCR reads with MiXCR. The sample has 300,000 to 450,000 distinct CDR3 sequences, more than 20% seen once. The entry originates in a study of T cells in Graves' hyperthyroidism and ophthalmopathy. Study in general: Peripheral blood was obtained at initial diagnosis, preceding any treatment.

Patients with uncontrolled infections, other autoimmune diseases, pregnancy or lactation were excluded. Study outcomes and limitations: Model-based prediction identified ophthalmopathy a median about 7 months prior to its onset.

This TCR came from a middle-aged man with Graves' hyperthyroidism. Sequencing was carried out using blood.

Here the CDR3 DNA reads TGTGCCGGCAGCAAACCCCCCTACGTCCTGACTTTC. Protein sequence: CAGSKPPYVLTF. The chain links TRBV12-3 or TRBV12-4 to TRBJ2-6; no clear D gene. The length of the CDR3 is 12 residues.